The 6 T cell receptor beta chains below were found in one sample sequenced in a study of blood T cell repertoires in COVID-19. Assay used: immunoSEQ multiplex PCR; TCRdb lists only in-frame clones, some missing. The table has under 200,000 clones, 88% seen once. What was sequenced was peripheral blood. Every receptor here comes from a middle-aged man with active or convalescent COVID-19.

This chain joins TRBV28 and TRBJ1-4; D not resolved. The CDR3 sequence is 14 residues long. Germline CDR1 is MDHEN and CDR2 is SYDVKM. V lost 5 bases and J lost 7, with 14 bases in between. This CDR3 reads CASSVDMVGEKLFF. DNA for the CDR3: TGTGCCAGCAGTGTTGACATGGTCGGTGAAAAACTGTTTTTT.

V and J are TRBV6-2 or TRBV6-3 and TRBJ2-1; 12 bases align to TRBD2. The CDR3 runs 21 residues. Trimming at V came to 2 bases and at J to 8 bases, leaving 22 bases not matched to a gene. CDR1 MNHEY and CDR2 SVGEGT come from the germline V gene. CDR3 DNA sequence: TGTGCCAGCAGTTACCCGCTCCTAGCGGGGGGGGTTTCTGGAATTTTGGATGAGCAGTTCTTC. Translation gives CASSYPLLAGGVSGILDEQFF.

The chain recombines TRBV12-3 or TRBV12-4 with TRBJ2-7; no reliable D call. Trimming cost V 3 bases and J 4 bases, with 7 bases left between them. CDR3 length: 12 residues. Written as DNA, the CDR3 is TGTGCCAGCAGTTTTCAGGTATACGAGCAGTACTTC. Encoded protein: CASSFQVYEQYF.

V and J are TRBV19 and TRBJ1-2, with 7 positions matching TRBD1. CDR1 is LNHDA and CDR2 is SQIVND in the germline V gene (reference sequence). Trimming at V came to 3 bases and at J to 4 bases, leaving 8 bases not matched to a gene. The CDR3 totals 15 residues. The CDR3 reads CASSMGTARGYGYTF. The CDR3 nucleotides are TGTGCCAGTAGTATGGGGACAGCGAGAGGCTATGGCTACACCTTC.

This chain joins TRBV19 and TRBJ2-2, with 10 nucleotides matching TRBD2. The CDR3 sequence is 16 residues long. Germline V gives CDR1 LNHDA, CDR2 SQIVND (reference sequence). V was pared by 4 bases and J by 5 bases, with 7 bases of the junction left unmatched. The chain's CDR3 is CASSSLAGVNTGELFF. The CDR3 coding sequence is TGTGCCAGTAGTAGTCTAGCGGGGGTAAATACCGGGGAGCTGTTTTTT.

The sample holds a few counts of this clone. This chain uses TRBV19 with TRBJ2-1; 7 bases fit TRBD2. The CDR3 length is 15 residues. The germline gives CDR1 LNHDA, CDR2 SQIVND (reference sequence). V gave up 3 bases and J gave up 8 bases; unmatched junction bases: 10. The CDR3 loop reads CASSIMAGDTDEQFF. CDR3 DNA: TGTGCCAGTAGTATCATGGCGGGGGATACGGATGAGCAGTTCTTC.